This record concerns one T cell receptor (beta chain) sequence. Antigen specificity is unknown. Using immunoSEQ multiplex PCR, the repertoire was profiled, and TCRdb retains in-frame clones only, with some absent. The sample includes 100,000 to 150,000 clones, over 75% of them seen just once. The CDR3 spans 13 residues. Germline values: CDR1 SGHTA, CDR2 FQGNSA. The J segment lost 3 bases and the V segment lost 3 bases, leaving 1 base of the junction unmatched. Time point described: blood 2 weeks post-SBRT. Treatment: 15 Gy SBRT to primary tumor, nephrectomy 4 weeks later. Radiation-treated patients gave blood at baseline, week 2 and week 4. The data derive from a study of radiation and T cells in renal cell carcinoma. Study results and caveats: Top tumor clonotypes rose in blood 2 weeks post-radiation, then contracted.

This TCR came from a woman aged 60-75 years with renal cell carcinoma. Specimen: blood, collected from a patient whose treatment included radiotherapy and nephrectomy. This chain links TRBV7-2 with TRBJ2-7; 8 bases align to TRBD2. CDR3 protein: CASSFREGYEQYF. CDR3 coding DNA: TGTGCCAGCAGCTTCCGGGAGGGCTACGAGCAGTACTTC.